The present entry profiles one T cell receptor (beta chain) with its context. Germline CDR1 reads SGHTA; CDR2 reads FQGTGA. Trimming removed 2 bases from V and 4 bases from J; junction bases left unmatched: 5. There are 16 residues in the CDR3. The data were obtained in a study of tumor T cells in aggressive B-cell lymphoma. Profiling relied on immunoSEQ multiplex PCR, and the TCRdb table lists in-frame clones only, not all of them. The top ten hold 8.5% of the sample, which has several hundred clones, over 80% seen once. The chain joins TRBV7-3 to TRBJ2-5; 12 nucleotides line up with TRBD1. Sequencing used tumor tissue. This clonotype was obtained from an adult with diffuse large B cell lymphoma. The CDR3 reads CASSLGGTGGRETQYF. Written as DNA, the CDR3 is TGTGCCAGCAGCTTAGGTGGGACAGGGGGCAGAGAGACCCAGTACTTC. Full variable domain (outside the CDR3, taken from reference TRBV7-3 and TRBJ2-5): GAGVSQTPSNKVTEKGKYVELRCDPISGHTALYWYRQSLGQGPEFLIYFQGTGAADDSGLPNDRFFAVRPEGSVSTLKIQRTERGDSAVYLCASSLGGTGGRETQYFGPGTRLLVL.